The 5 T cell receptor beta chains below were found in one sample sequenced in a study of cytomegalovirus exposure and HLA in healthy donors. Primers included in the PCR were 60 Vbeta and 13 Jbeta primers. Produced via immunoSEQ multiplex PCR; TCRdb's table is partial and in-frame only. Among over 95,000 clones listed, approximately 80% were seen once. Sequencing was carried out using PBMCs. The source is a woman aged 30 to 39 in good health and CMV-seropositive.

The chain couples TRBV28 to TRBJ2-7; D unresolved. The CDR3 covers 11 residues. CDR1 MDHEN and CDR2 SYDVKM come from the germline V gene. Trimming removed 4 bases at V and 7 bases at J, with 8 bases between. CDR3 region: CASSSPLEQYF. The CDR3 DNA reads as TGTGCCAGCAGTTCCCCGTTGGAGCAGTACTTC.

The chain is built from TRBV4-2 and TRBJ1-5, with 7 bases that match TRBD1. CDR3 size: 16 residues. Germline CDR1 reads LGHNA; CDR2 reads YNFKEQ. V gave up 0 bases and J gave up 5 bases; unmatched junction bases: 7. The CDR3 DNA is TGTGCCAGCAGCCAAGACGGGACAGAATTACATCAGCCCCAGCATTTT. Its protein is CASSQDGTELHQPQHF.

The V call is TRBV5-4, the J call TRBJ2-7; 8 bases align to TRBD1. V was pared by 4 bases and J by 2 bases, with 2 bases of the junction left unmatched. Germline values: CDR1 SGHNT, CDR2 YYREEE (reference sequence). The CDR3 runs to 13 residues. Here the CDR3 DNA reads TGTGCCAGCAGCCCCAGGGGGCCCTACGAGCAGTACTTC. Its translation is CASSPRGPYEQYF.

This chain uses TRBV29-1 with TRBJ1-2; 9 nucleotides line up with TRBD1. J lost 0 bases, V lost 6 bases, and 11 bases had no gene match. There are 16 residues in the CDR3. CDR1 and CDR2 from the germline V gene are SQVTM and ANQGSEA. CDR3 nucleotides: TGCAGCGTCGCCCAGACAGGGGGGAAGCCTAACTATGGCTACACCTTC. This gives the protein CSVAQTGGKPNYGYTF.

This chain links TRBV7-2 with TRBJ2-2; D is ambiguous. The CDR3 has 13 amino acids. V dropped 0 bases and J dropped 5 bases, with 4 bases sitting between them. Per germline, CDR1 SGHTA and CDR2 FQGNSA. The CDR3 sequence: CASSLAVTGELFF. CDR3 DNA sequence: TGTGCCAGCAGCTTAGCCGTAACCGGGGAGCTGTTTTTT.